These T cell receptor beta chains were read from a single sample in a study of blood T cell repertoires in COVID-19. Sequencing was performed with immunoSEQ multiplex PCR; in TCRdb, only in-frame clones are kept and a portion is missing. Of about 76,000 clones listed, roughly 84% were seen once; the top ten hold 10% to 11%. The specimen was peripheral blood. All receptors come from a man aged 60 to 75 with COVID-19, enrolled during active disease. The CDR3 runs from the conserved cysteine through the conserved F or W. Each record gives: D gene, clone size, V gene, J gene, CDR3 DNA, CDR3 protein. D genes are given only for firm matches. Rows give clone size only sometimes, using once, few, many, or a class for an expanded clone.

-	-	TRBV9	TRBJ1-6	TGTGCCAGCAGCGGGACCCAGGGTTCTTATAATTCACCCCTCCACTTT	CASSGTQGSYNSPLHF
-	-	TRBV19	TRBJ2-3	TGTGCCAGTAGCGAGACACTGGCAACTCTCACAGATACGCAGTATTTT	CASSETLATLTDTQYF
TRBD1	-	TRBV19	TRBJ1-2	TGTGCCAGTAATCTCCGGGACAGGGGCTCCTATGGCTACACCTTC	CASNLRDRGSYGYTF
TRBD1	-	TRBV5-1	TRBJ2-7	TGCGCCAGCAGCTATAGGACAGGGGATGTGATTTACGAGCAGTACTTC	CASSYRTGDVIYEQYF
-	-	TRBV5-6	TRBJ1-1	TGTGCCAGCAGCTTAACAGGGAACACTGAAGCTTTCTTT	CASSLTGNTEAFF
TRBD2	-	TRBV7-2	TRBJ2-3	TGTGCCAGCAGCTTACGGGACTACAACACAGATACGCAGTATTTT	CASSLRDYNTDTQYF
TRBD2	medium-sized	TRBV6-6	TRBJ2-5	TGTGCCAGCAGTCCGGGGACTAGCGGGAGGGTAGTCGGAGAGACCCAGTACTTC	CASSPGTSGRVVGETQYF
TRBD1	-	TRBV4-1	TRBJ1-1	TGCGCCAGCAGCCGATACCGGGACAGCATGAACACTGAAGCTTTCTTT	CASSRYRDSMNTEAFF
-	-	TRBV24-1	TRBJ2-2	TGTGCCACCAGTGAACATAGCGGAGCCGGGGAGCTGTTTTTT	CATSEHSGAGELFF
-	-	TRBV7-2	TRBJ2-7	TGTGCCAGCAGCCTCACTACAGGGTCCTACGAGCAGTACTTC	CASSLTTGSYEQYF
-	-	TRBV7-3	TRBJ1-5	TGTGCCAGCAGCCTTACACCGCAGGCTCAGCCCCAGCATTTT	CASSLTPQAQPQHF
TRBD2	-	TRBV27	TRBJ2-2	TGTGCCAGCAGCCCGATGGCGGGAGCCACCGGGGAGCTGTTTTTT	CASSPMAGATGELFF
-	-	TRBV19	TRBJ2-3	TGTGCCAGTAGTATCGGGTTCGGCATATCTAGCACAGATACGCAGTATTTT	CASSIGFGISSTDTQYF
TRBD2	-	TRBV18	TRBJ2-3	TGTGCCAGCTCACCACCGTACCCTAGCGGAGTTAACACAGATACGCAGTATTTT	CASSPPYPSGVNTDTQYF
-	-	TRBV11-2	TRBJ2-1	TGTGCCAGCAGCTTTGGTAGCCCCAATGAGCAGTTCTTC	CASSFGSPNEQFF
-	once	TRBV4-1	TRBJ2-7	TGCGCCAGCAGCCAAGATAGAGGGTCCTACGAGCAGTACTTC	CASSQDRGSYEQYF
-	-	TRBV28	TRBJ2-1	TGTGCCACCCCCCTGAGGGCAGCTCCCTTTTGGACTGAGCAGTTCTTC	CATPLRAAPFWTEQFF
-	-	TRBV28	TRBJ2-7	TGTGCCAGCAGTTGGTTTGGGGGCCCCGAGCAGTACTTC	CASSWFGGPEQYF
-	-	TRBV18	TRBJ2-7	TGTGCCAGCTCACCACCGGTAGGGGGAGGGCCATACGAGCAGTACTTC	CASSPPVGGGPYEQYF
-	-	TRBV29-1	TRBJ1-6	TGCAGCGTTGGGAACAGGGTTAATTCACCCCTCCACTTT	CSVGNRVNSPLHF
TRBD2	-	TRBV5-1	TRBJ2-7	TGCGCCAGCAGACTGGGACTAGCGGGAGGGACCTACGAGCAGTACTTC	CASRLGLAGGTYEQYF
TRBD2	-	TRBV9	TRBJ2-2	TGTGCCAGCAGCCCGGCGGGGGGCCGGTACACCGGGGAGCTGTTTTTT	CASSPAGGRYTGELFF
-	-	TRBV30	TRBJ2-5	TGTGCCTGGAGTAAAACAGGGTCTTTAGAGACCCAGTACTTC	CAWSKTGSLETQYF
-	-	TRBV7-3	TRBJ2-3	TGTGCCAGCAGCTGGCGGGGGCAAATAGATACGCAGTATTTT	CASSWRGQIDTQYF
-	-	TRBV6-2/TRBV6-3	TRBJ2-7	TGTGCCAGCAGTTCTATGCAGGGAAAGGACCCCTACGAGCAGTACTTC	CASSSMQGKDPYEQYF
-	-	TRBV19	TRBJ1-2	TGTGCCAGTAGTACCGCTGGCGGGAACTATGGCTACACCTTC	CASSTAGGNYGYTF
-	-	TRBV10-3	TRBJ2-1	TGTGCCATCGGTCTTGGCGGACTGACCTACAATGAGCAGTTCTTC	CAIGLGGLTYNEQFF
TRBD1	-	TRBV25-1	TRBJ1-2	TGTGCCAGCAGTGAATACCCGGGACAGGGGGTCTTTGGCTACACCTTC	CASSEYPGQGVFGYTF
-	-	TRBV5-6	TRBJ2-6	TGTGCCACTAACCCGCGGCGGCGTACTCCTGGGGCCAACGTCCTGACTTTC	CATNPRRRTPGANVLTF
TRBD1	-	TRBV9	TRBJ2-3	TGTGCCAGCAGCGTATCGGGACAGGGGACAGATACGCAGTATTTT	CASSVSGQGTDTQYF
-	-	TRBV6-5	TRBJ1-2	TGTGCCAGGGGAGACACAACGGGCTATGGCTACACCTTC	CARGDTTGYGYTF
-	-	TRBV19	TRBJ1-5	TGTGCCAGTAGTCCTTCAGGGGTATTCAATCAGCCCCAGCATTTT	CASSPSGVFNQPQHF
TRBD2	-	TRBV10-3	TRBJ2-2	TGTGCCATTTACCGGCCGGGACTAGCGGGTACTAAGAACACCGGGGAGCTGTTTTTT	CAIYRPGLAGTKNTGELFF
-	-	TRBV9	TRBJ1-2	TGTGCCAGCAGCGCGAACTATGGCTACACCTTC	CASSANYGYTF
-	-	TRBV7-6	TRBJ1-5	TGTGCCAGCAGCTTAAGCGGGGGGGATCAGCCCCAGCATTTT	CASSLSGGDQPQHF
-	few	TRBV28	TRBJ1-5	TGTGCCAGCATACGAGGGGGAGCAGGGGCCGATAAGGAGCCCCAGCATTTT	CASIRGGAGADKEPQHF
-	-	TRBV4-1	TRBJ1-5	TGCGCCAGCAGCCCGTCGGACAGACCCTATAGCAATCAGCCCCAGCATTTT	CASSPSDRPYSNQPQHF
TRBD1	once	TRBV28	TRBJ2-1	TGTGCCAGCAGTTTTTGGCGCGAGACAGGGAATTTTTACAATGAGCAGTTCTTC	CASSFWRETGNFYNEQFF
TRBD1	once	TRBV29-1	TRBJ2-2	TGCAGCGCTTGGGGACAGGGGAACACCGGGGAGCTGTTTTTT	CSAWGQGNTGELFF